Included here is one T cell receptor (beta chain) sequence, with context. Its antigen is currently unknown. Clones were sequenced by immunoSEQ multiplex PCR, and TCRdb holds only the in-frame ones, with some missing. The sample consists of approximately 260,000 clones, more than 80% of them appearing once. The V gene lost 4 bases and the J gene lost 0 bases, with 16 bases spanning the gap. The CDR3 is 17 residues long. Germline V gene data show CDR1 as KGHSH and CDR2 as LQKENI. This specimen comes from a study of T cell responses to AZD1222 COVID-19 vaccine. Study-wide points: Clonal diversity was possibly underestimated, and white British individuals and females predominated among donors.

V and J are TRBV18 and TRBJ2-1; no reliable D call. This material consisted of peripheral blood, taken on day 0 of AZD1222 vaccination. The source of this sequence is an adult in good health. CDR3 coding DNA: TGTGCCAGCTCACGCGAGCACATTCTATTCTCCTACAATGAGCAGTTCTTC. Translation gives CASSREHILFSYNEQFF.